A selection of T cell receptor beta chains follows, all from one sample in a study of blood T cell repertoires in COVID-19. Sequencing was performed with immunoSEQ multiplex PCR; in TCRdb, only in-frame clones are kept and a portion is missing. The repertoire holds some 150,000 clones, 80% seen once, with roughly 4.7% in the top ten. The sequenced sample consisted of peripheral blood. The receptors here all came from a woman aged 45 to 65 with acute or convalescent COVID-19. The CDR3 runs from the conserved cysteine through the conserved F or W. Clone size appears in some rows only: once, few, many, or a class for an expanded clone.

>.|TRBV10-1
CASRRGFTEAFF
>.|TRBV7-2
CASSSPRTVVQYF
>.|TRBV9
CASSFSTGTEAFF
>few|TRBV7-9
CASSLWQYNEQFF
>.|TRBV18
CASSPSGNEQYF
>once|TRBV4-3
CASSQDLQGYNEQFF
>.|TRBV28
CASSLSVGDSLQYF
>.|TRBV14
CASSHSSGKLFF
>.|TRBV7-8
CASSSLGALAGISYNEQFF
>.|TRBV4-1
CASSQVEGTGISGANVLTF
>.|TRBV7-6
CASSPEALAGYNEQFF
>.|TRBV18
CASSPKRQGQSGNTIYF
>.|TRBV19
CATRTGATVYGYTF
>.|TRBV6-5
CASSRGTVNTEAFF
>.|TRBV6-1
CASSEGLGTGIIGYTF
>.|TRBV7-8
CASSFLAGGWTGELFF
>once|TRBV6-4
CASSDGLAGADTQYF
>.|TRBV7-2
CASSPPGRGPGKETQYF
>.|TRBV7-3
CASSHGTSGGSDTQYF
>.|TRBV7-2
CASSQLHAGMGTEAFF
>.|TRBV10-3
CAIAALGHGELFF
>.|TRBV28
CASASFGQSYNEQFF
>few|TRBV15
CATSRVRGAGETQYF
>.|TRBV5-4
CASSLGEGETQYF
>few|TRBV11-2
CASSPGASSYNEQFF
>.|TRBV12-5
CASGSGGNSGNTIYF
>.|TRBV7-8
CASSFVRGFQETQYF
>.|TRBV7-2
CASSIGQGANYGYTF
>.|TRBV27
CASSLNIEMWNTEAFF
>.|TRBV5-1
CASSSGGLSYEQYF
>once|TRBV28
CAIGTDQETQYF
>.|TRBV2
CASLFESSGANVLTF
>.|TRBV25-1
CASRVGFEGYTF
>.|TRBV12-3/TRBV12-4
CASSLQATYEQYF
>.|TRBV25-1
CASSDWRGGYQETQYF
>.|TRBV10-2
CASLSGGQETQYF
>.|TRBV6-2/TRBV6-3
CASSGTSQNSYEQYF
>once|TRBV27
CASSLSGGSVEQYF
>.|TRBV5-6
CASSFGQGGQPQHF
>.|TRBV5-6
CASSLAQGATDTQYF
>.|TRBV4-1
CASSQGHSQETQYF
>.|TRBV19
CASTDRGLSPNYGYTF
>few|TRBV10-3
CAISEGPGGQNEQYF
>.|TRBV5-1
CASTLDTGELFF
>.|TRBV29-1
CSVSGDTYGYTF
>.|TRBV7-2
CASSLDRGFSYEQYF
>once|TRBV7-9
CASSPDMESDGYTF
>.|TRBV11-3
CASSLGRRGGGVGEQFF
>.|TRBV4-3
CASSPQREIYGYTF